These T cell receptor beta chains were read from a single sample in a study of early T cells in non-severe SARS-CoV-2 infection. TCRdb re-analysed the 5' RACE reads in MiXCR, keeping a single row per CDR3 protein. The table includes tens of thousands of distinct CDR3 sequences, just over 20% detected once. Here the sequenced sample was whole blood, taken at baseline. The origin of the receptors is an adult who was a healthcare worker with PCR-confirmed SARS-CoV-2 infection or an uninfected control (not recorded which). Both conserved end residues are part of each CDR3. D genes are given only for firm matches. Not every row has a clone size; where given, it reads once, few, many or a size class.

TRBJ2-7 once TRBV4-1 - TGCGCCAGCAGCCAAGTAGTGCCGCCCTACGAGCAGTACTTC CASSQVVPPYEQYF
TRBJ2-1 - TRBV12-3/TRBV12-4 TRBD1 TGTGCCAGCTCAGGGGGCTACAATGAGCAGTTCTTC CASSGGYNEQFF
TRBJ2-2 - TRBV20-1 - TGCAGTGCTAGTCCAGGGTACACCGGGGAGCTGTTTTTT CSASPGYTGELFF
TRBJ2-3 - TRBV5-1 TRBD2 TGCGCCAGCAGCTTGGCCGGGACTAGCCATACGCAGTATTTT CASSLAGTSHTQYF
TRBJ2-7 - TRBV4-1 - TGCGCCAGCAGCCAAGGGCGGACAGCAACTCCCTACGAGCAGTACTTC CASSQGRTATPYEQYF
TRBJ2-1 - TRBV5-1 - TGCGCCAGCAGCTCGGAGTCAGGATTTGAGCAGTTCTTC CASSSESGFEQFF
TRBJ1-1 - TRBV6-1 - TGTGCCAGCTATGAGGTCGGACTCATGAACACTGAAGCTTTCTTT CASYEVGLMNTEAFF
TRBJ2-1 - TRBV7-6 TRBD2 TGTGCCAGCAGCAAACAGCGGGGGGCGGGAAATGAGCAGTTCTTC CASSKQRGAGNEQFF
TRBJ2-2 few TRBV29-1 - TGCAGCGCCAGACAGGTCACCGGGGAGCTGTTTTTT CSARQVTGELFF
TRBJ2-5 few TRBV7-3 - TGTGCCAGCAGCCCCCGGGGGCGGGAGACCCAGTACTTC CASSPRGRETQYF
TRBJ2-7 few TRBV20-1 TRBD1 TGCAGTGCTAGACCCCCTTCCGGCTCCGGGACAGGGACCTACGAGCAGTACTTC CSARPPSGSGTGTYEQYF
TRBJ2-1 - TRBV20-1 TRBD2 TGCAGTGCTAGCCCCAGCGGGGGGACTCGTAATGAGCAGTTCTTC CSASPSGGTRNEQFF
TRBJ2-1 - TRBV12-3/TRBV12-4 - TGTGCCAGCAGTAGACACCTCAACTCCTACAATGAGCAGTTCTTC CASSRHLNSYNEQFF
TRBJ1-1 few TRBV29-1 TRBD1 TGCAGCGCCCGGGGAGCTGACAGGGGCACTGAAGCTTTCTTT CSARGADRGTEAFF
TRBJ2-2 - TRBV7-3 - TGTGCCAGCAGCCCCGGCGTGCGGGGAGCCGGGGAGCTGTTTTTT CASSPGVRGAGELFF
TRBJ2-7 - TRBV12-3/TRBV12-4 - TGTGCCAGCACGGGACTCAGCTCCTACGAGCAGTACTTC CASTGLSSYEQYF
TRBJ2-7 - TRBV7-9 - TGTGCCAGCAGCTTAAGTCACGAGCAGTACTTC CASSLSHEQYF
TRBJ1-4 - TRBV2 - TGTGCCAGCAGAGTGGACAGCCATGAAAAACTGTTTTTT CASRVDSHEKLFF
TRBJ2-7 - TRBV7-8 TRBD1 TGTGCCAGCAGATTGGGACAGGGGGCGGGATACGAGCAGTACTTC CASRLGQGAGYEQYF
TRBJ2-3 - TRBV12-3/TRBV12-4 - TGTGCCAGCAGTTTAGCGATCGCAGATACGCAGTATTTT CASSLAIADTQYF
TRBJ1-2 - TRBV18 TRBD1 TGTGCCAGCTCACCCCCGGGACAGATAAACTATGGCTACACCTTC CASSPPGQINYGYTF
TRBJ1-1 - TRBV30 - TGTGCCTGGAAGAGGAACACTGAAGCTTTCTTT CAWKRNTEAFF
TRBJ2-3 - TRBV7-9 - TGTGCCAGCAGCACATTAGGTGTCACAGATACGCAGTATTTT CASSTLGVTDTQYF
TRBJ1-6 - TRBV7-9 - TGTGCCAGCAGCAAAGAGCGGACAGAAAACGGTTCACCCCTCCACTTT CASSKERTENGSPLHF
TRBJ1-6 few TRBV2 - TGTGCCAGCAGGCCGGAGGTCCTTAACTTTTCACCCCTCCACTTT CASRPEVLNFSPLHF
TRBJ2-1 - TRBV5-4 TRBD2 TGTGCCAGCAGTCCGTCTAGCGGGGCCTACAATGAGCAGTTCTTC CASSPSSGAYNEQFF
TRBJ1-1 few TRBV7-8 - TGTGCCAGCAGCTTCGGTGTGAGCGGGCAAAAAGCTTTCTTT CASSFGVSGQKAFF
TRBJ1-1 - TRBV7-2 - TGTGCCAGCAGCGTTTGGACCGTGGACGCTTTCTTT CASSVWTVDAFF
TRBJ2-7 few TRBV7-3 TRBD1 TGTGCCAGCAGCCGCACAGGGGCTTACGAGCAGTACTTC CASSRTGAYEQYF
TRBJ1-2 few TRBV5-4 - TGTGCCAGCAGCTTGGAACCAGCCAGTTACTATGGCTACACCTTC CASSLEPASYYGYTF
TRBJ1-2 few TRBV4-1 - TGCGCCAGCAGCCAAACGGACAGAGCTAACTATGGCTACACCTTC CASSQTDRANYGYTF
TRBJ1-1 - TRBV12-3/TRBV12-4 - TGTGCCAGCAGTTTAGGTGTGGTCACTGAAGCTTTCTTT CASSLGVVTEAFF
TRBJ2-2 few TRBV19 - TGTGCCAGTAGTATATCCGGGGTAGGGGAGCTGTTTTTT CASSISGVGELFF
TRBJ1-6 few TRBV4-1 - TGCGCCAGCAGCCAAGATCGCGGAACCTATAATTCACCCCTCCACTTT CASSQDRGTYNSPLHF
TRBJ1-6 few TRBV10-2 - TGCGCCAGCAGTGAGTTGGGGCAGGGCTCCGGTTCACCCCTCCACTTT CASSELGQGSGSPLHF
TRBJ1-5 - TRBV12-3/TRBV12-4 - TGTGCCAGCACCATTGGCGGGCACCTCAATCAGCCCCAGCATTTT CASTIGGHLNQPQHF
TRBJ1-4 once TRBV2 - TGTGCCAGCAATCAGGATAAGATTATTGAAAAACTGTTTTTT CASNQDKIIEKLFF
TRBJ2-2 - TRBV5-6 - TGTGCCAGCAGCTTGGCCGAAGCCTCCTTGAACACCGGGGAGCTGTTTTTT CASSLAEASLNTGELFF
TRBJ2-7 - TRBV30 - TGTGCCTGGAGTTCCCCGGGGGAGCGGACTTCCTACGAGCAGTACTTC CAWSSPGERTSYEQYF
TRBJ1-1 few TRBV27 TRBD1 TGTGCCAGCAGAATAACAGGGGCCACTGAAGCTTTCTTT CASRITGATEAFF
TRBJ1-1 - TRBV7-6 - TGTGCCAGCACTCCCGGGGCGGCGAACACTGAAGCTTTCTTT CASTPGAANTEAFF
TRBJ2-5 - TRBV10-3 - TGTGCCATCAGTGAGTCAGGACCAGACGAGACCCAGTACTTC CAISESGPDETQYF
TRBJ2-5 few TRBV15 - TGTGCCACCAGCATGATATCGGGGTTACCCCAAGAGACCCAGTACTTC CATSMISGLPQETQYF
TRBJ2-3 few TRBV7-9 - TGTGCCAGCAGCTTAGAGGGGTCCACAGATACGCAGTATTTT CASSLEGSTDTQYF
TRBJ2-3 - TRBV2 TRBD1 TGTGCCAGCAGTGGACAGGGTCAGAGGACAGATACGCAGTATTTT CASSGQGQRTDTQYF
TRBJ1-1 few TRBV18 - TGTGCCAGCTCGCCAGACAGTCCGAACACTGAAGCTTTCTTT CASSPDSPNTEAFF
TRBJ1-5 - TRBV3-1 - TGTGCCAGCAGTCCAGGGGCCTGGAATCAGCCCCAGCATTTT CASSPGAWNQPQHF
TRBJ2-7 - TRBV18 - TGTGCCAGCTCACCACGGGGCAGCTCCTACGAGCAGTACTTC CASSPRGSSYEQYF
TRBJ2-1 - TRBV4-2 - TGTGCCAGCAGCCAAGATGTTACAGGCACATACAATGAGCAGTTCTTC CASSQDVTGTYNEQFF
TRBJ2-1 many TRBV12-3/TRBV12-4 - TGTGCTGCCGGTTGGGATGAGCAGTTCTTC CAAGWDEQFF
TRBJ2-7 - TRBV28 TRBD2 TGTGCCAGCAGTTTAAGGTTCGGGGGGATTGGGGCCTACGAGCAGTACTTC CASSLRFGGIGAYEQYF
TRBJ2-3 few TRBV12-3/TRBV12-4 TRBD2 TGTGCCAGCAGCCTAGCAGGGGCGGGGGGTGCAGATACGCAGTATTTT CASSLAGAGGADTQYF
TRBJ2-7 once TRBV6-6 - TGTGCCAGCAGTTACTCCCAATTTTCCTACGAGCAGTACTTC CASSYSQFSYEQYF
TRBJ1-3 few TRBV7-9 TRBD1 TGTGCCAGCAGCCTGACCTCAGGGGGTCCTGGAAACACCATATATTTT CASSLTSGGPGNTIYF
TRBJ1-1 few TRBV10-2 - TGCGCCAGCAGTGAGTCTGGGGTGATGGGCACTGAAGCTTTCTTT CASSESGVMGTEAFF
TRBJ2-1 - TRBV7-3 - TGTGCCAGCAGCCCTTTTGCCGCCCGACTCAATGAGCAGTTCTTC CASSPFAARLNEQFF
TRBJ1-3 - TRBV3-1 - TGTGCCAGCAGCCAAGGGGCCGGAAACACCATATATTTT CASSQGAGNTIYF
TRBJ1-1 few TRBV25-1 - TGTGCCAGCAGTGAAAAGATGAACACTGAAGCTTTCTTT CASSEKMNTEAFF
TRBJ1-1 many TRBV5-1 - TGCGCCAGCAGCCTCAGAGCGCTGAACACTGAAGCTTTCTTT CASSLRALNTEAFF
TRBJ2-3 - TRBV2 TRBD2 TGTGCCAGCAGTCTCTATTTAGCGGGGGTTTTCACAGATACGCAGTATTTT CASSLYLAGVFTDTQYF